In this sample, the clone carrying this T cell receptor beta chain turned up a few times. Here immunoSEQ multiplex PCR was the method, and the copy in TCRdb shows in-frame clones only, minus some. The sample yields 20,000 to 25,000 clones, just under 75% seen once. This sample was taken from a study of STAT5B mutations in CD4+ large granular lymphocyte leukemia. This TCR was recovered from a human donor in good health. What was sequenced was CD4+ T cells from blood buffy coats.

The CDR3 nucleotides read TGTGCCAGCAGAAAAAAGGGTTCGGGGATGAACACCGGGGAGCTGTTTTTT. It yields the protein CASRKKGSGMNTGELFF. The V and J genes are TRBV7-2 and TRBJ2-2, with D perhaps matching TRBD2 (5 bases). The germline V and J ends were trimmed by 6 bases and 1 base, with 18 bases remaining between them. This CDR3 contains 17 residues. Per the germline V gene, CDR1 is SGHTA and CDR2 is FQGNSA. The whole variable domain, filled in from reference TRBV7-2 and TRBJ2-2, reads GAGVSQSPSNKVTEKGKDVELRCDPISGHTALYWYRQSLGQGLEFLIYFQGNSAPDKSGLPSDRFSAERTGGSVSTLTIQRTQQEDSAVYLCASRKKGSGMNTGELFFGEGSRLTVL.